These 21 T cell receptor beta chains originate from one sample sequenced in a study of cytomegalovirus exposure and HLA in healthy donors. The primer mix had 60 Vbeta and 13 Jbeta primers. This table comes from immunoSEQ multiplex PCR, and its TCRdb copy is limited to in-frame clones, with some not included. The sample has roughly 160,000 clones; 70% to 80% are singletons. The sequencing sample was made of PBMCs. These receptors originate from a woman between 45 and 60 years old in good health and CMV-seronegative.

The chain employs TRBV21-1 and TRBJ2-5; the D call TRBD2 from the table was never checked on the DNA. TRBV21-1 has pseudogene status. This CDR3 spans 16 amino acids. CDR3 protein: CASSMMEQRSDVTQYF. The CDR3 bases are TGTGCCAGCAGCATGATGGAACAGCGGTCAGACGTGACCCAGTACTTC.

This chain uses TRBV7-2 with TRBJ2-6; the match to TRBD1 covers 11 bases. The CDR3 consists of 18 residues. With 1 base clipped from V and 0 bases from J, the junction kept 2 bases outside the gene matches. Germline V gives CDR1 SGHTA, CDR2 FQGNSA. The CDR3 DNA follows: TGTGCCAGCAGCTTAGTTGGGACAGGGGGCTCTGGGGCCAACGTCCTGACTTTC. Translated: CASSLVGTGGSGANVLTF.

This chain connects TRBV14 to TRBJ2-1; D remains ambiguous. The V and J ends lost 4 bases and 8 bases respectively, with 15 bases between them. Germline CDR1 SGHDN, CDR2 FVKESK. The CDR3 is 14 residues long. The CDR3 bases are TGTGCCAGCAGCCCCACTACCAACGACCATGAGCAGTTCTTC. Amino acid sequence: CASSPTTNDHEQFF.

This clone was detected only a few times. The gene calls are TRBV12-1 and TRBJ2-3; TRBD1, the D gene given by the table, was not confirmed from the DNA. TRBV12-1 is classified as a pseudogene. This CDR3 has 16 amino acids. The CDR3 sequence is CASSEKTARGTDTQYF. The CDR3 bases are TGTGCCAGCAGCGAAAAGACAGCCAGGGGGACAGATACGCAGTATTTT.

The chain uses TRBV2 and TRBJ2-2, with D perhaps matching TRBD2 (6 bases). The CDR3 extends over 14 amino acids. The germline V gene has CDR1 SNHLY and CDR2 FYNNEI. Trimming pared 6 bases from V and 4 bases from J, leaving 12 bases between. CDR3 sequence (DNA): TGTGCCAGCAGCCAGTGGACTATCACCGGGGAGCTGTTTTTT. Translated, it gives CASSQWTITGELFF.

The V and J genes are TRBV27 and TRBJ2-7, with 12 positions matching TRBD2. The CDR3 is made up of 14 amino acids. CDR1 and CDR2 from the germline V gene are MNHEY and SMNVEV (reference sequence). The J segment lost 5 bases and the V segment lost 6 bases, leaving 5 bases of the junction unmatched. The CDR3 is CASSLAGGRNEQYF. DNA for the CDR3: TGTGCCAGCAGCCTAGCGGGAGGGCGGAACGAGCAGTACTTC.

This clone showed up just once. The chain joins TRBV28 to TRBJ2-7; 7 bases line up with TRBD2. J lost 4 bases, V lost 6 bases, and 3 bases had no gene match. Germline CDR1 is MDHEN and CDR2 is SYDVKM. The CDR3 covers 12 residues. DNA of the CDR3: TGTGCCAGCAGGACCGGGGGGTACGAGCAGTACTTC. This sequence encodes CASRTGGYEQYF.

This chain uses TRBV28 with TRBJ1-2; tentative D call: TRBD1 (5 bases). The V end lost 4 bases, the J end lost 4 bases, and 7 bases lay between the germline ends. The CDR3 has 12 residues. Germline assignment: CDR1 MDHEN and CDR2 SYDVKM. CDR3 sequence reads: CASSSQGYGYTF. DNA of the CDR3: TGTGCCAGCAGTTCCCAGGGCTATGGCTACACCTTC.

V gene TRBV27 combines with J gene TRBJ2-7; 9 bases match TRBD2. This CDR3 region has 16 residues. J gave up 3 bases and V 1 base, and 7 bases lay outside the gene matches. Germline V gives CDR1 MNHEY, CDR2 SMNVEV (reference sequence). CDR3 amino acids: CASSLFSGRGGYEQYF. The CDR3 DNA reads as TGTGCCAGCAGTTTATTTTCGGGGCGGGGGGGCTACGAGCAGTACTTC.

This clone was picked up one time. The J gene is TRBJ1-4, the V gene TRBV5-1; tentative D call: TRBD1 (5 bases). This CDR3 comprises 14 residues. With 4 bases removed from V and 0 bases from J, the gap between germline ends came to 7 bases. Germline V gives CDR1 SGHRS, CDR2 YFSETQ. This CDR3 is CASSRGSTNEKLFF. In DNA, the CDR3 is TGCGCCAGCAGCCGGGGGTCAACTAATGAAAAACTGTTTTTT.

This clone has only one observation. This chain connects TRBV4-1 to TRBJ2-4; D might be TRBD2 (5 bases). The CDR3 sequence is 15 residues long. Germline CDR1 reads MGHRA; CDR2 reads YSYEKL. V lost 4 bases and J 8 bases, leaving 18 bases between the germline ends. DNA for the CDR3: TGCGCCAGCAGCCCGCTAGCAGGCCCTGTGGACATTCAGTACTTC. This translates into CASSPLAGPVDIQYF.

CDR3 coding DNA: TGTGCCAGCAGCCAATTTGGGACTGAGTACGAGCAGTACTTC. This codes for CASSQFGTEYEQYF. The chain links TRBV4-2 to TRBJ2-7; weak D call: TRBD2 (6 bases). Germline CDR1 and CDR2: LGHNA and YNFKEQ. V shed 2 bases and J shed 4 bases, with 12 bases lying between them. The CDR3 extends over 14 amino acids.

This chain joins TRBV27 and TRBJ2-7; D gene unclear. Trimming left V 5 bases short and J 3 bases short, with 17 bases between. CDR1 and CDR2 from the germline V gene are MNHEY and SMNVEV (reference sequence). The CDR3 length is 15 residues. CDR3 sequence reads: CASSLQARTYYEQYF. CDR3 nucleotide sequence: TGTGCCAGCAGTCTTCAAGCCCGAACCTACTACGAGCAGTACTTC.

The V gene is TRBV6-1, the J gene TRBJ1-2, with D possibly being TRBD1 (5 bases). V gave up 4 bases and J gave up 0 bases, with 24 bases separating them. Germline CDR1 MNHNS, CDR2 SASEGT. The CDR3 runs to 19 residues. DNA for the CDR3: TGTGCCAGCAGTGGAGCGCATGCGTTCGAGACAGACCCTAACTATGGCTACACCTTC. As protein: CASSGAHAFETDPNYGYTF.

The count of this clone is one. The rearrangement joins TRBV7-9 to TRBJ1-2, with D tentatively TRBD1 (6 bases). Germline CDR1 is SEHNR and CDR2 is FQNEAQ (reference sequence). This CDR3 has 17 amino acids. The germline V and J ends were trimmed by 1 base and 2 bases, with 17 bases remaining between them. The CDR3 sequence is CASSLVGQPGGNYGYTF. DNA of the CDR3: TGTGCCAGCAGCTTAGTGGGGCAGCCGGGGGGCAACTATGGCTACACCTTC.

The rearrangement links TRBV14 to TRBJ2-1; possible D gene TRBD1, 6 bases. The CDR3 loop spans 16 amino acids. V shed 0 bases and J shed 9 bases, with 18 bases lying between them. Looked up from germline, CDR1 is SGHDN and CDR2 is FVKESK. DNA of the CDR3: TGTGCCAGCAGCCAAGAATTATGGGGGCGGAAGGTTGAGCAGTTCTTC. Residues: CASSQELWGRKVEQFF.

This chain links TRBV28 with TRBJ1-5, with TRBD1 as a possible D gene (5 bases). The CDR3 totals 14 residues. V was clipped by 8 bases and J by 0 bases, with 11 bases between them. Per germline, CDR1 MDHEN and CDR2 SYDVKM. In DNA, the CDR3 is TGTGCCAGCGCCGACAGTCATAGCAATCAGCCCCAGCATTTT. Amino acids: CASADSHSNQPQHF.

The genes are TRBV15 and TRBJ2-7, with 7 bases fitting TRBD1. The germline gives CDR1 LNHNV, CDR2 YYDKDF (reference sequence). J lost 3 bases, V lost 5 bases, and 10 bases had no gene match. There are 15 residues in the CDR3. The CDR3 loop is CATSHPSGTVYEQYF. The CDR3 DNA follows: TGTGCCACCAGCCACCCTTCCGGGACAGTCTACGAGCAGTACTTC.

The chain recombines TRBV9 with TRBJ1-6; 11 bases agree with TRBD1. CDR3 length equals 16 residues. The germline V gene encodes CDR1 SGDLS and CDR2 YYNGEE. V lost 4 bases, J lost 5 bases, and 5 bases stayed unmatched. CDR3 DNA: TGTGCCAGCAGCCCGCGGACAGGGGGCCATAATTCACCCCTCCACTTT. It encodes CASSPRTGGHNSPLHF.

A remark on this clone: The same CDR3 is also encoded by other DNA sequences in this sample. The genes are TRBV25-1 and TRBJ1-1; 8 bases fit TRBD1. This CDR3 has 15 residues. J lost 5 bases, V lost 3 bases, and 8 bases had no gene match. Germline V lookup: CDR1 MGHDK, CDR2 SYGVNS. Here the CDR3 reads CASSDSGQGRTEAFF. CDR3 sequence (DNA): TGTGCCAGCAGTGACTCTGGACAGGGTCGGACTGAAGCTTTCTTT. The full variable domain, in which reference TRBV25-1 and TRBJ1-1 provide the parts outside the CDR3, is EADIYQTPRYLVIGTGKKITLECSQTMGHDKMYWYQQDPGMELHLIHYSYGVNSTEKGDLSSESTVSRIRTEHFPLTLESARPSHTSQYLCASSDSGQGRTEAFFGQGTRLTVV.

This clone was seen once. This sample also contains other DNA sequences that code for the same CDR3. This chain uses TRBV30 with TRBJ2-5, with 9 nucleotides matching TRBD1. V lost 0 bases, J lost 2 bases, and 4 bases stayed unmatched. This CDR3 contains 15 residues. Germline loops: CDR1 GTSNPN, CDR2 SVGIG (reference sequence). In DNA, the CDR3 is TGTGCCTGGAGTGTACGCGGGACAGGGCAAGAGACCCAGTACTTC. Translated: CAWSVRGTGQETQYF.